Detailed here is one TCR beta chain. The antigen remains undetermined. Treatment described: about 20 received Ad26.COV2.S at low or high dose, single or two shots; roughly five received placebo; per-sample allocation not given. Samples were taken on day 63 after the first vaccine or placebo injection. The sample belongs to a study of Ad26.COV2.S vaccination and SARS-CoV-2 variants. Looking at the study overall: As a participant in COV1001, the donor was in the Ad26.COV2.S trial arm. Study-level findings and limits: Reported findings describe substantial breadth in spike-specific CD8+ and CD4+ T cell responses following vaccination.

Sequencing was performed with immunoSEQ multiplex PCR; in TCRdb, only in-frame clones are kept and a portion is missing. The repertoire consists of 300,000 to 400,000 clones, with 80% to 90% occurring once and the leading ten covering 3.4%. V lost 2 bases and J lost 13; bases outside the gene matches: 2. The CDR3 is 11 residues long. Germline values: CDR1 SGHRS, CDR2 YFSETQ. The sample in question was peripheral blood, obtained in a trial of Ad26.COV2.S vaccine versus placebo. The chain has TRBV5-1 and TRBJ2-1; 8 positions match TRBD1. This clonotype was obtained from a person between 18 and 59 years old who received the Ad26.COV2.S COVID-19 vaccine or a placebo. CDR3 sequence reads: CASSFGQGQFF. Here the CDR3 DNA reads TGCGCCAGCAGCTTCGGACAGGGCCAGTTCTTC.